Listed below are T cell receptor beta chains from one sample, sequenced in a study of T-cell reconstitution after alpha-beta-depleted transplantation in children. TCRdb reanalysed the PCR reads using MiXCR and keeps one entry per CDR3 protein. The sample has more than 200,000 distinct CDR3 sequences, under 30% seen once; the top ten hold 2.6%. This specimen consisted of PBMCs, obtained before TCRalphabeta/CD19-depleted stem cell transplant. Source of these receptors: a girl aged 2 to 9 with Fanconi anemia, due to receive a stem cell transplant. CDR3s include the opening cysteine and the closing phenylalanine or tryptophan. D genes are given only for firm matches. Not all rows give a size; the values are once, few, many and, for expanded clones, a class.

CDR3nt: TGCAGTGTTTGGGATCGCAATCAGCCCCAGCATTTT
CDR3aa: CSVWDRNQPQHF
d_gene: NA
abundance: NA
v_gene: TRBV20-1
j_gene: TRBJ1-5

CDR3nt: TGTGCCAGCAGCTTACGCCTCGGAAACATTCAGTACTTC
CDR3aa: CASSLRLGNIQYF
d_gene: NA
abundance: few
v_gene: TRBV7-9
j_gene: TRBJ2-4

CDR3nt: TGTGCCAGCAGCGCTCGCCGGGACCTAGCCAAAAACATTCAGTACTTC
CDR3aa: CASSARRDLAKNIQYF
d_gene: NA
abundance: many
v_gene: TRBV5-6
j_gene: TRBJ2-4

CDR3nt: TGCAGCGTTGATGGGGCCATTTGGAACACTGAAGCTTTCTTT
CDR3aa: CSVDGAIWNTEAFF
d_gene: NA
abundance: NA
v_gene: TRBV29-1
j_gene: TRBJ1-1

CDR3nt: TGCAGCGTTTGGGGCAGGGGGGCCCCTGAAGCTTTCTTT
CDR3aa: CSVWGRGAPEAFF
d_gene: TRBD1
abundance: many
v_gene: TRBV29-1
j_gene: TRBJ1-1

CDR3nt: TGTGCCAGCAGCGGCCTAGCGGGGTACGAGCAGTACTTC
CDR3aa: CASSGLAGYEQYF
d_gene: TRBD2
abundance: NA
v_gene: TRBV7-8
j_gene: TRBJ2-7

CDR3nt: TGTGCCAGCAGTTTAATCGCTGCGGGGGGGCCTCAATACGAGCAGTACTTC
CDR3aa: CASSLIAAGGPQYEQYF
d_gene: TRBD2
abundance: NA
v_gene: TRBV27
j_gene: TRBJ2-7

CDR3nt: TGTGCCAGCAGCCCAGTACCAACGGGGCGCTACGAGCAGTACTTC
CDR3aa: CASSPVPTGRYEQYF
d_gene: NA
abundance: NA
v_gene: TRBV7-2
j_gene: TRBJ2-7

CDR3nt: TGTGCCAGCAGCTTAGCTTCGGGCACTGAAGCTTTCTTT
CDR3aa: CASSLASGTEAFF
d_gene: NA
abundance: NA
v_gene: TRBV7-2
j_gene: TRBJ1-1

CDR3nt: TGCAGCGTTGCTAGGGGAAGGAGCACAGATACGCAGTATTTT
CDR3aa: CSVARGRSTDTQYF
d_gene: NA
abundance: NA
v_gene: TRBV29-1
j_gene: TRBJ2-3

CDR3nt: TGTGCCAGCTCACCCCCCCCGGGACAGGGCATGTACAATGAGCAGTTCTTC
CDR3aa: CASSPPPGQGMYNEQFF
d_gene: TRBD1
abundance: NA
v_gene: TRBV18
j_gene: TRBJ2-1

CDR3nt: TGTGCCAGCAGCTTACCCCGGGGTCAGGGCAATGAGCAGTTCTTC
CDR3aa: CASSLPRGQGNEQFF
d_gene: NA
abundance: NA
v_gene: TRBV7-6
j_gene: TRBJ2-1

CDR3nt: TGTGCCAGCAGCTTAGTAGGGAACTATGGCTACACCTTC
CDR3aa: CASSLVGNYGYTF
d_gene: NA
abundance: few
v_gene: TRBV7-9
j_gene: TRBJ1-2